The source of this T cell receptor (beta chain) is a study of blood T cell repertoires in COVID-19. Study context: From the United States, Italy and Spain came samples of acute and convalescent COVID-19. From T cells, B-cell-depleted T cells, or PBMCs came the material, which was cDNA or gDNA.

Trimming cost V 10 bases and J 4 bases, with 17 bases left between them. There are 14 residues in the CDR3. Germline V gene lookup returns CDR1 LNHDA and CDR2 SQIVND (reference sequence). Authors' processing steps: Amplification with reference gene primers provided the estimates of nucleated cell counts. TCRdb keeps only in-frame clones here, not all; method: immunoSEQ multiplex PCR. V and J calls and clone size are as listed in that table; D and trimming were resolved from the DNA. This table has fewer than 200,000 clones, 65% to 90% appearing once. Sequencing was performed on peripheral blood. This sequence joins TRBV19 and TRBJ2-1; a weak D match, TRBD1 (6 bases). This TCR was recovered from a man in his forties or fifties with active or convalescent COVID-19. CDR3 coding DNA: TGTGCCACTTCACAGGGTTCGGTGTACAATGAGCAGTTCTTC. Its translation: CATSQGSVYNEQFF.